Each of the 19 T cell receptor beta chains below was sequenced from the same sample in a study of blood T cells in healthy people across ages. A sample-barcoded 5' primer and a J-beta primer mix were used in a second PCR of about 7 to 12 cycles. MiXCR was run by TCRdb on the 5' RACE reads, yielding one entry per CDR3 protein. Of around 1.1 million distinct CDR3 sequences listed, around two fifths are singletons. The sequencing sample was made of blood. The receptors here all came from a man in his late teens or twenties in good health.

This clonotype was detected a few times. This chain connects TRBV27 to TRBJ2-4; perhaps TRBD2 as D (7 bases). The germline V and J ends were trimmed by 3 bases and 7 bases, with 13 bases remaining between them. CDR1 and CDR2 (germline): MNHEY, SMNVEV (reference sequence). The length of the CDR3 is 14 residues. CDR3 in amino acids: CASSFGGLSNIQYF. The CDR3 DNA follows: TGTGCCAGCAGTTTCGGGGGGCTGTCGAACATTCAGTACTTC.

The rearrangement uses TRBV9 and TRBJ1-4; a possible D gene is TRBD1 (5 bases). Trimming cost V 4 bases and J 2 bases, with 9 bases left between them. The CDR3 covers 14 residues. Germline V gene data show CDR1 as SGDLS and CDR2 as YYNGEE. The CDR3: CASSQGRTNEKLFF. The CDR3 DNA sequence: TGTGCCAGCAGCCAGGGAAGGACTAATGAAAAACTGTTTTTT.

Comments on this clonotype: A junction end diverges from the germline sequence, so it may reflect a read error. V gene TRBV20-1 combines with J gene TRBJ2-1, with 7 bases identical to TRBD2. The CDR3 extends over 14 amino acids. Germline CDR1 reads DFQATT; CDR2 reads SNEGSKA (reference sequence). The CDR3 DNA sequence: TGCAGTGCTAGCCCAGCGGGAAGAATCAATGAGCGGTTCTTC. Translation gives CSASPAGRINERFF.

Comment on this clonotype: At one end the junction does not follow the germline gene, possibly because of a read error. The chain combines TRBV6-6 with TRBJ2-1; no clear D. The CDR3 is 16 residues long. CDR1 and CDR2 from the germline V gene are MNHNY and SVGAGI (reference sequence). Here the CDR3 reads CASSYSGFSSYNVQFF. For the CDR3, the DNA is TGTGCCAGCAGTTACTCAGGGTTTTCGTCCTACAATGTGCAGTTCTTC.

Of note for this clonotype: Since a much larger clone is just one base distant, this may be a read error. The chain has TRBV9 and TRBJ2-3; 7 bases fit TRBD2. The CDR3 is made up of 16 amino acids. Germline CDR1 is SGDLS and CDR2 is YYNGEE. Losses at the gene ends were 3 bases for V and 1 base for J; bases not matched to a gene: 8. Written as DNA, the CDR3 is TGTGCCAGCAGCGCCCCCGCAGCGGGGCGCACAGATACGCAGTATTTT. It encodes CASSAPAAGRTDTQYF.

This clonotype was seen a handful of times. J is TRBJ2-5 and V is TRBV20-1; unclear D gene. The length of the CDR3 is 13 residues. V lost 6 bases and J 9 bases, leaving 20 bases between the germline ends. In germline, CDR1 is DFQATT, CDR2 SNEGSKA (reference sequence). As DNA, the CDR3 is TGCAGTGCGCCGAACGTCGCCGTAGGAGCCCAGTACTTC. This sequence encodes CSAPNVAVGAQYF.

The V gene is TRBV12-3 or TRBV12-4, the J gene TRBJ2-5, with 9 bases matching TRBD1. The CDR3 contains 16 residues. The trim removed 5 bases at V and 1 base at J, leaving 8 bases unmatched. CDR3 nucleotide sequence: TGTGCCAGCAGTCGGCCCCGGACAGGGGCCCAAGAGACCCAGTACTTC. The encoded protein is CASSRPRTGAQETQYF.

In this sample, this clonotype turned up a few times. This chain uses TRBV4-1 with TRBJ2-7, with TRBD1 identical over 8 bases. The V segment lost 0 bases and the J segment 4 bases; nucleotides outside the gene matches: 17. CDR3 length: 19 amino acids. Looked up from germline, CDR1 is MGHRA and CDR2 is YSYEKL. The CDR3 nucleotides read TGCGCCAGCAGCCAAGATCGAGGAAGACAGGGGCTAGCCTCTTACGAGCAGTACTTC. Protein sequence: CASSQDRGRQGLASYEQYF.

A few counts support this clonotype. The chain links TRBV7-6 to TRBJ1-6; no reliable D call. The germline V and J ends were trimmed by 1 base and 9 bases, with 16 bases remaining between them. Germline V gene sequence: CDR1 SGHVS, CDR2 FNYEAQ. The CDR3 loop spans 16 amino acids. CDR3 in DNA: TGTGCCAGCAGCTTAGAGGGTCTCGGGGTCAGTTCACCCCTCCACTTT. This encodes CASSLEGLGVSSPLHF.

The rearrangement joins TRBV28 to TRBJ1-2; D unresolved. This CDR3 region has 14 residues. V lost 3 bases to trimming and J lost 1 base, with 9 bases between them. Germline-derived CDR1 and CDR2 are MDHEN and SYDVKM. CDR3 sequence reads: CASSFQIFNYGYTF. The CDR3 DNA is TGTGCCAGCAGTTTTCAGATCTTTAACTATGGCTACACCTTC.

This chain links TRBV20-1 with TRBJ1-2, with 11 bases aligning to TRBD1. With 1 base clipped from V and 5 bases from J, the junction kept 0 bases outside the gene matches. This CDR3 comprises 13 residues. The germline V gene encodes CDR1 DFQATT and CDR2 SNEGSKA (reference sequence). The CDR3 DNA reads TGCAGTGCTAGAGGGGACAGGGGGTATGGCTACACCTTC. Translated: CSARGDRGYGYTF.

The V and J genes are TRBV5-1 and TRBJ2-5; D possibly corresponds to TRBD2 (6 bases). Trimming left V 0 bases short and J 11 bases short, with 20 bases between. The CDR3 extends over 15 amino acids. CDR1 and CDR2 (germline): SGHRS, YFSETQ. This CDR3 is CASSLAGTEYNEQYF. The CDR3 bases are TGCGCCAGCAGCTTGGCCGGGACTGAATACAATGAGCAGTACTTC.

This clonotype has at least ten counts. The chain carries TRBV29-1 and TRBJ2-3; D is unresolved. In germline, CDR1 is SQVTM, CDR2 ANQGSEA. The CDR3 is 13 amino acids. V shed 6 bases and J shed 1 base, with 11 bases lying between them. The CDR3 spells CSVTSFGTDTQYF. As DNA, the CDR3 is TGCAGCGTGACCAGTTTTGGCACAGATACGCAGTATTTT.

For this clonotype: Its ends do not fully match the called genes, so a read error is possible. The chain combines TRBV7-2 with TRBJ2-7; unclear D gene. The DNA matches TRBJ2-5 better at its end, which makes the J call doubtful. The CDR3 has 14 residues. Germline V gene sequence: CDR1 SGHTA, CDR2 FQGNSA. The CDR3 protein is CASSLEVGLETQYF. CDR3 DNA: TGTGCCAGCAGTTTAGAAGTCGGGTTGGAGACCCAGTACTTC.

With regard to this clonotype: Being one base from a much bigger clone, this may be a read error. V usage is TRBV20-1 and J usage is TRBJ2-5; TRBD1 aligns across 7 bases. This CDR3 has 14 amino acids. Germline lookup yields CDR1 DFQATT and CDR2 SNEGSKA (reference sequence). V lost 5 bases, J lost 11 bases, and 17 bases stayed unmatched. The CDR3: CSAADRVWGNEQYF. The CDR3 coding sequence is TGCAGTGCTGCCGACAGGGTATGGGGCAATGAGCAGTACTTC.

A note on this clonotype: A much bigger clone sits one base away, suggesting this may be a read error. The chain joins TRBV5-1 to TRBJ2-7; 9 bases are shared with TRBD2. Germline-derived CDR1 and CDR2 are SGHRS and YFSETQ. This CDR3 is built from 15 residues. V trimming: 0 bases; J trimming: 7 bases; junction bases outside the gene matches: 8. Here the CDR3 DNA reads TGCGCCAGCAGCTTGGATAGCGGGGGTTACAATGAGCAGTACTTC. Its translation is CASSLDSGGYNEQYF.

Many counts were recorded for this clonotype. The chain links TRBV29-1 to TRBJ1-2; D not resolved. Trimming cost V 3 bases and J 4 bases, with 12 bases left between them. Germline CDR1 and CDR2: SQVTM and ANQGSEA. This CDR3 region has 13 residues. CDR3 residues: CSVDLGLAYGYTF. The CDR3 nucleotides are TGCAGCGTTGATCTTGGGCTTGCCTATGGCTACACCTTC.

This clonotype was found a few times. The V gene is TRBV27, the J gene TRBJ1-2; TRBD1 might be the D (5 bases). V was clipped by 5 bases and J by 7 bases, with 17 bases between them. Germline CDR1 MNHEY, CDR2 SMNVEV (reference sequence). CDR3 length equals 14 residues. CDR3 nucleotide sequence: TGTGCCAGCAGTCCCCCTTCAGGGAACCTTGGCTACACCTTC. It codes for CASSPPSGNLGYTF.

This sequence joins TRBV4-2 and TRBJ1-4, with 7 positions matching TRBD1. The junction had 12 bases not matched to a gene; V was cut back by 0 bases and J by 5 bases. The CDR3 runs 18 residues. Germline CDR1 reads LGHNA; CDR2 reads YNFKEQ. The CDR3 sequence: CASSQDIPGQESNEKLFF. The CDR3 DNA reads as TGTGCCAGCAGCCAAGATATCCCTGGACAGGAATCAAATGAAAAACTGTTTTTT.